Below, one T cell receptor (beta chain) is given with its context. Looked up from germline, CDR1 is LGHNT and CDR2 is FRNRAP. J was trimmed by 4 bases and V by 1 base; bases with no gene match: 5. The CDR3 consists of 17 residues. This entry belongs to a study of blood T cell repertoires in COVID-19. The overall study: The origin of the acute and convalescent COVID-19 samples was the United States, Italy and Spain.

Clones were read by immunoSEQ multiplex PCR, and TCRdb kept only the in-frame ones, dropping some. The data contain approximately 360,000 clones, roughly 90% of them seen just once; the ten biggest clones take up roughly 6.8%. The V gene is TRBV12-5, the J gene TRBJ2-5; 14 nucleotides match TRBD2. The TCR sequence derives from a man aged 18 to 30 with active or convalescent COVID-19. Source material: peripheral blood. The CDR3 bases are TGTGCTAGTGGTTTGGGAGAGACTAGCGGGAGGGGAGAGACCCAGTACTTC. The encoded protein is CASGLGETSGRGETQYF.